Included here is one T cell receptor (beta chain) sequence, with context. Its recognized antigen is unknown. Per-base qualities were not stored, and no clone one base away is much larger. These data belong to a study of response to subunit inactivated influenza vaccine (dated by TCRdb to between 2017 and 2018). For the study in its entirety: Deep quantitative T cell receptor repertoire profiling was used in the study to track responses to a trivalent subunit inactivated influenza vaccine.

Receptor libraries were prepared by RT-PCR. The sample was run on an Illumina HiSeq 2500. Clones were called with MiXCR by TCRdb after fastp trimmed the public reads at Q25, and only in-frame beta chains were retained. Every distinct CDR3 protein forms one entry, paired with its most common genes and DNA. This sample lists about 530,000 distinct CDR3 sequences; 13% were detected once. The ten most abundant clones make up 10% to 15% of the sample. V is pared back by 0 bases and J by 12 bases, with 9 bases lying between the germline termini. The germline V gene provides CDR1 MNHEY and CDR2 SVGEGT. The CDR3 holds 12 amino acids from the cysteine to the phenylalanine. CDR3 DNA is the only sequence kept; it has 36 bases, read in frame from the first base. In the paper's terms, the time point label means: 45 days after influenza vaccine administration. What the authors observed across the whole study: The authors suggested that each seasonal influenza vaccination may recruit only a limited number of new T cells.

The clonotype was recovered from a middle-aged man who received an inactivated influenza vaccine. Donor details come from another sample of the same person, matched by shared clones. The sequences come from PBMCs from blood, collected 45 days after vaccination. Recombination connected TRBV6-2 or TRBV6-3 to TRBJ2-1, with TRBD1 as a weak D call on 7 bases. The CDR3 sequence is CASSYSQGGQFF. The sequence in DNA is TGTGCCAGCAGTTACTCGCAGGGGGGGCAGTTCTTC.